This T cell receptor (beta chain) derives from a study of blood T cell repertoires in COVID-19. Study details: Specimens from acute and convalescent COVID-19 originated in the United States, Italy and Spain. Nucleic acid was either cDNA or gDNA, and it came from T cells, B-cell-depleted T cells, or PBMCs.

Under the authors' procedure: Using reference gene primer amplification, nucleated cell counts were estimated. Here immunoSEQ multiplex PCR was the method, and the copy in TCRdb shows in-frame clones only, minus some. From that table come the V and J calls and clone size; the DNA was used to work out D and trimming. The data show over 120,000 clones, with roughly 79% seen just once and less than 2.5% held by the top ten. This CDR3 has 14 residues. Trimming left V 6 bases short and J 6 bases short, with 13 bases between. The germline CDR1 and CDR2 sequences are KGHDR and SFDVKD. This chain connects TRBV24-1 to TRBJ1-4; D call uncertain. The material sequenced was peripheral blood. This TCR derives from a woman aged 60 to 75 with acute or convalescent COVID-19. CDR3 loop: CATSRGNVDEKLFF. The CDR3 bases are TGTGCCACCAGTCGCGGGAATGTGGATGAAAAACTGTTTTTT.